A single sample gave rise to the 3 T cell receptor beta chains below, sequenced in a study of shared clonotypes between healthy human individuals. Measured with immunoSEQ multiplex PCR; TCRdb has only the in-frame clones, and not every one. Of about 1 million clones in the sample, approximately 76% were seen once. The specimen was memory CD4+ T cells sorted from blood. Indicated subset: CD45RA-negative fraction. The receptors were gathered from a man younger than 35 in good health.

The chain links TRBV18 to TRBJ1-2; no firm D call. CDR1 and CDR2 from the germline V gene are KGHSH and LQKENI. Trimming stripped 4 bases from V and 1 base from J, with 4 bases between. CDR3 length equals 12 residues. CDR3 nucleotide sequence: TGTGCCAGCTCACACAATAACTATGGCTACACCTTC. It translates to CASSHNNYGYTF.

This clone has only a few counts. V and J are TRBV5-6 and TRBJ1-4; no definite D call. The CDR3 totals 13 residues. V was pared by 4 bases and J by 0 bases, with 4 bases between. Germline V lookup: CDR1 SGHDT, CDR2 YYEEEE. The CDR3 DNA sequence: TGTGCCAGCAGCGGGGCAACTAATGAAAAACTGTTTTTT. As protein: CASSGATNEKLFF.

This clone was observed a few times. This chain uses TRBV29-1 with TRBJ1-2, with D possibly TRBD1 on 6 matching bases. Deletions cut 7 bases from V and 2 bases from J, with 20 bases between. This CDR3 region has 15 residues. Germline V gives CDR1 SQVTM, CDR2 ANQGSEA. DNA of the CDR3: TGCAGCGCCGGCCCGGCAGGGGAAGGGAACTATGGCTACACCTTC. This codes for CSAGPAGEGNYGYTF.